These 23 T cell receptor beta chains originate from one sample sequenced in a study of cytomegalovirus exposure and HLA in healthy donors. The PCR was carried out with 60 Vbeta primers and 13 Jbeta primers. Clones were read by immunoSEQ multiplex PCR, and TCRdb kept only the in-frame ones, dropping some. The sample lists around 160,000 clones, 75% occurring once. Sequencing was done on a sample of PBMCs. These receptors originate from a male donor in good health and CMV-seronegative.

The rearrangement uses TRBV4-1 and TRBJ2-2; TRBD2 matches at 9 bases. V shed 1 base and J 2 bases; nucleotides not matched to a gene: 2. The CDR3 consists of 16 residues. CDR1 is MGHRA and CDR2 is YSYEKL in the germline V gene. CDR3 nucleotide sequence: TGCGCCAGCAGCCAAGTAGCGGGGGCTAACACCGGGGAGCTGTTTTTT. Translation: CASSQVAGANTGELFF.

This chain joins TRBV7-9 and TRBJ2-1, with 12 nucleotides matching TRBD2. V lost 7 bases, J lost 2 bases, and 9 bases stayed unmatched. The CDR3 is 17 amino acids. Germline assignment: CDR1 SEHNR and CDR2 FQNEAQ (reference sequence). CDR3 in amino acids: CASNPSGRARTYNEQFF. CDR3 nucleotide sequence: TGTGCCAGCAACCCTAGCGGGAGGGCCCGCACCTACAATGAGCAGTTCTTC. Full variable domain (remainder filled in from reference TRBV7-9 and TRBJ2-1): DTGVSQNPRHKITKRGQNVTFRCDPISEHNRLYWYRQTLGQGPEFLTYFQNEAQLEKSRLLSDRFSAERPKGSFSTLEIQRTEQGDSAMYLCASNPSGRARTYNEQFFGPGTRLTVL.

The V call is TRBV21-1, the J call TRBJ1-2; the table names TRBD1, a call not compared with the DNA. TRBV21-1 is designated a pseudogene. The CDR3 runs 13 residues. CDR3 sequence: CASNPGNSYGYTF. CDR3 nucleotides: TGTGCCAGCAATCCAGGGAACTCCTATGGCTACACCTTC.

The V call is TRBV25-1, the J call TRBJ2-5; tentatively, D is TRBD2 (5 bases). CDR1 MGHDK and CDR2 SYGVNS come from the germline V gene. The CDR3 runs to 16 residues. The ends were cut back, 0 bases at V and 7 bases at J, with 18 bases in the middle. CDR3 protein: CASSEYLEQARGTQYF. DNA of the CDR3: TGTGCCAGCAGTGAATATCTGGAGCAAGCCCGGGGGACCCAGTACTTC.

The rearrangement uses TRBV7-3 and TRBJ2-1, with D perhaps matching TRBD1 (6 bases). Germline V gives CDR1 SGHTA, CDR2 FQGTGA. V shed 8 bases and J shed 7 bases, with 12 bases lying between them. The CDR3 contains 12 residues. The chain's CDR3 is CASAAQGNEQFF. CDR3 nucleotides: TGTGCCAGCGCGGCTCAGGGGAATGAGCAGTTCTTC. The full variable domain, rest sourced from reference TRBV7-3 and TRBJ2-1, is GAGVSQTPSNKVTEKGKYVELRCDPISGHTALYWYRQSLGQGPEFLIYFQGTGAADDSGLPNDRFFAVRPEGSVSTLKIQRTERGDSAVYLCASAAQGNEQFFGPGTRLTVL.

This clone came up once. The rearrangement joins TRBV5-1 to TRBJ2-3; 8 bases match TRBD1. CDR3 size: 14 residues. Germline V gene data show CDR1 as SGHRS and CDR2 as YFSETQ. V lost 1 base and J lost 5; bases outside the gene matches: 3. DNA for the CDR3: TGCGCCAGCAGCTTGTCCGGACAGGGAGATACGCAGTATTTT. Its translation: CASSLSGQGDTQYF.

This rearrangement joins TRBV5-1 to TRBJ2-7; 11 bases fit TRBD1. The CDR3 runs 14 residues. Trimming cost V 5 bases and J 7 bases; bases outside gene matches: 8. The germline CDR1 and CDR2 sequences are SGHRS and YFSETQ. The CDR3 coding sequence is TGCGCCAGCAGTCCGGGACAGGGGGTCCAGGAGCAGTACTTC. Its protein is CASSPGQGVQEQYF.

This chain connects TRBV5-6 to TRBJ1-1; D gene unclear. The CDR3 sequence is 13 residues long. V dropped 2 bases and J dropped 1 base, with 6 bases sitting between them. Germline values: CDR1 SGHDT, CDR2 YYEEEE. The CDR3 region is CASSFQANTEAFF. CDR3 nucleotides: TGTGCCAGCAGCTTCCAAGCGAACACTGAAGCTTTCTTT.

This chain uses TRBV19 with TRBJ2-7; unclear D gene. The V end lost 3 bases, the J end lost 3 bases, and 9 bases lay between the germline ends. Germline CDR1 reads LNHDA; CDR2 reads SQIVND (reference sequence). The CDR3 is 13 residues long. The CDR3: CASSIYSGYEQYF. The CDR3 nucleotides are TGTGCCAGTAGTATTTACTCGGGCTACGAGCAGTACTTC.

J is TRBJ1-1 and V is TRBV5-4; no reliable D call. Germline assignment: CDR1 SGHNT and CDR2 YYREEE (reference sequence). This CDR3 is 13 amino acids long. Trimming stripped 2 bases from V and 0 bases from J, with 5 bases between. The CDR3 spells CASSFSVNTEAFF. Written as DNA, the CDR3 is TGTGCCAGCAGCTTTTCCGTGAACACTGAAGCTTTCTTT.

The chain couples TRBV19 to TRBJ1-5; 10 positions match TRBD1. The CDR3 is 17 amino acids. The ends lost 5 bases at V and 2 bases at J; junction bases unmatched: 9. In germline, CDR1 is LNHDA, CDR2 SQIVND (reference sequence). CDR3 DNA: TGTGCCAGTAGTTTCCTCCGGGACAGGGGAGGCAATCAGCCCCAGCATTTT. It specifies CASSFLRDRGGNQPQHF.

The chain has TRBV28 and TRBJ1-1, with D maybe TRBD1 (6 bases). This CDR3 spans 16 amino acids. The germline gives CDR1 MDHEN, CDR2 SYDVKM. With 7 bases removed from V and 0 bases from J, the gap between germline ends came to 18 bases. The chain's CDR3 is CASIPHPGAMNTEAFF. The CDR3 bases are TGTGCCAGCATTCCCCACCCAGGGGCCATGAACACTGAAGCTTTCTTT.

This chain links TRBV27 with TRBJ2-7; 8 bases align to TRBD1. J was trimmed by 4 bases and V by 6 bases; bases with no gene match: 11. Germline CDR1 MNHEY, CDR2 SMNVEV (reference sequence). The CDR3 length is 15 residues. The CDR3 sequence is CASRQGQGRIYEQYF. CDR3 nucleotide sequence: TGTGCCAGCAGACAAGGACAGGGTAGGATTTACGAGCAGTACTTC.

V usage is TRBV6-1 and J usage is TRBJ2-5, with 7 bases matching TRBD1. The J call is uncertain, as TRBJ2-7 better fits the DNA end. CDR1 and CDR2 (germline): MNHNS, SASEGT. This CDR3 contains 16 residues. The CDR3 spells CASSEAYGDSTYEQYF. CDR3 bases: TGTGCCAGCAGTGAAGCATATGGGGACAGTACCTACGAGCAGTACTTC.

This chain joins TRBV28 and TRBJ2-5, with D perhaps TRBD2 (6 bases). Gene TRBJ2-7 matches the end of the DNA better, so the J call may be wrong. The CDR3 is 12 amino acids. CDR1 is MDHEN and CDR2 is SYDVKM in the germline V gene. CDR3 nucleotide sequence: TGTGCCAGCAGTCTGACTAGGTACGAGCAGTACTTC. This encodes CASSLTRYEQYF.

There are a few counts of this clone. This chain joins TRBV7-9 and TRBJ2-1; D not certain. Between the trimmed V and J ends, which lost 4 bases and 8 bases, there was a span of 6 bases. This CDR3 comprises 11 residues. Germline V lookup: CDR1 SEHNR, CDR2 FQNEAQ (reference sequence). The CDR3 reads CASSSYDEQFF. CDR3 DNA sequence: TGTGCCAGCAGCTCCTATGATGAGCAGTTCTTC.

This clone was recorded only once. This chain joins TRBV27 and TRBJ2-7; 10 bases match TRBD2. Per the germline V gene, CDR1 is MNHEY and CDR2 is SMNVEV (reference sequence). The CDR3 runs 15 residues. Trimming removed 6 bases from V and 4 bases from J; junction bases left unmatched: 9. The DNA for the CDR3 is TGTGCCAGCAGACGAATAGCGGGAGGCACATACGAGCAGTACTTC. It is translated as CASRRIAGGTYEQYF.

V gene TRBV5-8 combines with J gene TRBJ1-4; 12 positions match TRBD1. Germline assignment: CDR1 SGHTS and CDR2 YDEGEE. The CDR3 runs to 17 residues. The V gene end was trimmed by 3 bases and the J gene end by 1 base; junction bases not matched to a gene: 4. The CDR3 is CASSYGTGGRTNEKLFF. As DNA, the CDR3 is TGTGCCAGCAGCTACGGGACAGGGGGCAGAACTAATGAAAAACTGTTTTTT.

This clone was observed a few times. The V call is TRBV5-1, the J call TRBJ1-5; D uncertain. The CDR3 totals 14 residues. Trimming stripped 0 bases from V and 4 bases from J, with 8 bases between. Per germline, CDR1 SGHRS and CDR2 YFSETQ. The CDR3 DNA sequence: TGCGCCAGCAGCTTGGTAGGCGGTAATCAGCCCCAGCATTTT. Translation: CASSLVGGNQPQHF. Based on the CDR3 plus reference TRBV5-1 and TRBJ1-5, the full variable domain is KAGVTQTPRYLIKTRGQQVTLSCSPISGHRSVSWYQQTPGQGLQFLFEYFSETQRNKGNFPGRFSGRQFSNSRSEMNVSTLELGDSALYLCASSLVGGNQPQHFGDGTRLSIL.

The CDR3 protein is CAWSVLTGRGGELFF. In DNA, the CDR3 is TGTGCCTGGAGTGTACTGACCGGGAGGGGCGGGGAGCTGTTTTTT. The chain recombines TRBV30 with TRBJ2-2, with 8 bases identical to TRBD2. With 0 bases clipped from V and 7 bases from J, the junction kept 7 bases outside the gene matches. Looked up from germline, CDR1 is GTSNPN and CDR2 is SVGIG (reference sequence). This CDR3 spans 15 amino acids.

The CDR3 DNA sequence: TGTGCCAGCAGCTTAGGGCGGGACAGATATAGCAATCAGCCCCAGCATTTT. Translation gives CASSLGRDRYSNQPQHF. This sequence joins TRBV7-9 and TRBJ1-5; 7 bases are a match to TRBD1. V lost 1 base, J lost 0 bases, and 6 bases stayed unmatched. Germline-derived CDR1 and CDR2 are SEHNR and FQNEAQ (reference sequence). This CDR3 comprises 17 residues.

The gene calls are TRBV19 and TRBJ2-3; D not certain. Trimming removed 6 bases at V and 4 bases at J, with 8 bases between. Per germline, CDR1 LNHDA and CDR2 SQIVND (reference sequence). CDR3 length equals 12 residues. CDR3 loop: CASRSGADTQYF. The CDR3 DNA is TGTGCCAGTAGGTCAGGTGCAGATACGCAGTATTTT.

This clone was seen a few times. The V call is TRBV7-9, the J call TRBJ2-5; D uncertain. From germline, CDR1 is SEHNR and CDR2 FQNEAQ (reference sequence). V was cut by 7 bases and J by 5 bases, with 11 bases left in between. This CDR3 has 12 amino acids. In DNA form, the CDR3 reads TGTGCCAGCACCGTTTCGCAGGAGACCCAGTACTTC. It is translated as CASTVSQETQYF.